This T cell receptor (beta chain) was observed in a study of blood T cell repertoires in COVID-19. Study at large: There were acute and convalescent COVID-19 samples, and they came from the United States, Italy and Spain. PBMCs, B-cell-depleted T cells, or T cells provided the cDNA or gDNA that made up the material.

This clone was detected only once. As originally analysed: Reference gene primer amplification in the assay estimated nucleated cell counts. TCRdb's table, derived via immunoSEQ multiplex PCR, lists solely in-frame clones and lacks some. Clone size and the V and J calls come from that table; the DNA yielded D and trimming. Of 200,000 or so clones in the sample, 80% to 90% were seen once. With 4 bases removed from V and 5 bases from J, the gap between germline ends came to 15 bases. This CDR3 has 15 amino acids. Germline values: CDR1 KGHSH, CDR2 LQKENI. Input material: peripheral blood. The V call is TRBV18, the J call TRBJ1-5; D is unresolved. This sequence was found in a man in his 70s with active or convalescent COVID-19. The CDR3: CASSLTGKLDQPQHF. The CDR3 DNA follows: TGTGCCAGCTCACTTACCGGGAAACTTGATCAGCCCCAGCATTTT. The variable domain in full, with the rest retrieved from reference TRBV18 and TRBJ1-5, is NAGVMQNPRHLVRRRGQEARLRCSPMKGHSHVYWYRQLPEEGLKFMVYLQKENIIDESGMPKERFSAEFPKEGPSILRIQQVVRGDSAAYFCASSLTGKLDQPQHFGDGTRLSIL.